This TCR beta chain was sequenced for a study of monozygotic twins with cystic fibrosis (dated by TCRdb to the early 2020s). The study in broad terms: Roughly 2.8 micrograms of fragmented DNA went through approximately 14 PCR cycles to produce barcoded libraries. TCR beta repertoires were compared within and between 16 monozygotic twin pairs with cystic fibrosis so that genetic influence on V and J gene usage could be assessed. Ten female and six male twin pairs, aged roughly 2.0 to 36.4 years (median roughly 10 years) and mostly children and adolescents, were included in the cohort. On the day of blood sampling, twins were ranked among about 1,100 cohort participants for weight-for-height and for FEVPerc (FEV1 disease centile). Data for three of the twin pairs had been reported previously in another context.

Notes on this clone: No cognate antigen has been identified for it. No base quality information exists; no much larger clone differs at one position.

TCR beta CDR3 regions were amplified by multiplex PCR using the immunoSEQ immune profiling system, following the manufacturer's instructions. An Illumina NextSeq system was used to carry out the sequencing. The source study handled its data this way. Sequence data were processed on the immunoSEQ Analyzer platform, and clonality was computed as the square root of Simpson's index of productive rearrangements. Similarity in V and J usage was quantified by Jensen-Shannon distance, and CDR3 generation probabilities were calculated with OLGA. Shared CDR3 sequences were searched in the immuneACCESS database (August 2020) and in VDJdb (December 2020). TCRdb took over this immuneACCESS table, retaining in-frame rearrangements with V and J assigned. Such tables are incomplete; in checked studies, under half of the missing clones stem from an unresolved V gene, and the remainder is unexplained. The DNA gave D and trimming, while V, J and clone size come from that table. The sample records approximately 17,000 clones, almost 97% of which are singletons. Roughly 0.62% of the sample is in the top ten clones.

Reading from cysteine to phenylalanine, the CDR3 counts 15 amino acids. The entry retains the CDR3 DNA only, 45 bases that are in frame from base 1. Cut back by 4 bases and 3 bases, the V and J ends lie 15 bases apart. The CDR1 and CDR2 encoded by the germline V gene are MNHEY and SVGAGI. Summary of the overall study and its limitations: No association turned up between shared CDR3 numbers and age, concordance or disease severity, and the cohort was small. Significantly higher nucleotide-identical clonotype sharing was observed within monozygotic CF twin pairs than between unrelated CF individuals (P = 0.000026, Mann-Whitney). Simpson clonality was found to be generally low (median approximately 0.0086), suggesting a naive-dominated repertoire, although higher clonality was observed in the most severely affected patients. In 13 of 16 pairs, V gene usage most closely resembled the co-twin's, and the same held for J usage in 8 of 16 pairs, a pattern suggesting genetic constraints.

The twin pairs came from the European Cystic Fibrosis Twin and Sibling Study Cohort, which recruited patients from more than 150 CF clinics across 14 European countries. Zygosity and CFTR genotype were verified in-house, and zygosity was tested by multiplex PCR of nine short tandem repeat loci. Each twin gave a peripheral blood sample, and clinical parameters were documented on that same day of blood sampling. Genomic DNA was isolated from peripheral blood cells with phenol/chloroform and kept in TE buffer at 4 degrees C. Material for sequencing was blood. The TCR sequence derives from a girl aged 2-10 years with cystic fibrosis. The V gene is TRBV6-5 and the J gene is TRBJ1-2; possibly the D gene is TRBD1, per 5 matching bases. The DNA sequence reads TGTGCCAGCAGTTCTCCCCGGGGGGGGGACTATGGCTACACCTTC. It is translated as CASSSPRGGDYGYTF.